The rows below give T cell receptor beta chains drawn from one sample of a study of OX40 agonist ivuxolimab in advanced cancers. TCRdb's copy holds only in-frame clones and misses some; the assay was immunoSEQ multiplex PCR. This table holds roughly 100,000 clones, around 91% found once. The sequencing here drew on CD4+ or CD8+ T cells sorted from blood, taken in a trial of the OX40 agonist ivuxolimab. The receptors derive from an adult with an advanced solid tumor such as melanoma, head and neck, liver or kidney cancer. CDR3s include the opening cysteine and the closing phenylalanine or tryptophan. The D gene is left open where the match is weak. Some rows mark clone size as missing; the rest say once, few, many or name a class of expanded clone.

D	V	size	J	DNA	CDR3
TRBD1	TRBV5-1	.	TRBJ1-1	TGCGCCAGCAGCTTGGAGGACAGGGGGCTCGGTGAAGCTTTCTTT	CASSLEDRGLGEAFF
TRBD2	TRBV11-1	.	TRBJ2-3	TGTGCCAGCAGCCCCTCTCCGGGACTAGCGGGAGGAAATACGCAGTATTTT	CASSPSPGLAGGNTQYF
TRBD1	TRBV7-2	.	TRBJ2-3	TGTGCCAGCAGCTTAGAGGACAGGGGGTCGGTAGATACGCAGTATTTT	CASSLEDRGSVDTQYF
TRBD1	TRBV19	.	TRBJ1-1	TGTGCCAGTAGTTCACAGGGGCTGAACACTGAAGCTTTCTTT	CASSSQGLNTEAFF
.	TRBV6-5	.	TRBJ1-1	TGTGCCAGCAGTTACCTTCTGGGGGAGAACACTGAAGCTTTCTTT	CASSYLLGENTEAFF
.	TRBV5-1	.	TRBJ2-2	TGCGCCAGCAGCTTTGGGAGACAGGGAGGGAACACCGGGGAGCTGTTTTTT	CASSFGRQGGNTGELFF
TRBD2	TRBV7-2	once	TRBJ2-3	TGTGCCAGCAGCCTCTCGGCGGGAGGTGGCACAGATACGCAGTATTTT	CASSLSAGGGTDTQYF
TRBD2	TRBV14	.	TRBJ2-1	TGTGCCAGCAGCCGGCCGACTAGCGGGAGATCCTACAATGAGCAGTTCTTC	CASSRPTSGRSYNEQFF
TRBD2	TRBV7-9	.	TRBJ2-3	TGTGCCAGCAGCTTAGGGATAGCGGGGTCCACAGATACGCAGTATTTT	CASSLGIAGSTDTQYF
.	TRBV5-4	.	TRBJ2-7	TGTGCCAGCAGCTTGGGACTACCTCCCTACGAGCAGTACTTC	CASSLGLPPYEQYF
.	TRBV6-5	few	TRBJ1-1	TGTGCCAGCCTGGCAGAGTTGAACACTGAAGCTTTCTTT	CASLAELNTEAFF
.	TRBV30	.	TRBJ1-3	TGTGCCTGGAGTAGACAGGGAAACACCATATATTTT	CAWSRQGNTIYF
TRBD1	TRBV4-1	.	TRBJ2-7	TGCGCCAGCAGCCAAGATCCCGACCGGGACAGGGCAAGACGCGAGCAGTACTTC	CASSQDPDRDRARREQYF
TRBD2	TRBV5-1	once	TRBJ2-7	TGCGCCAGCAGCCCCGCGAGACGGGAGGGCCGCGAGCAGTACTTC	CASSPARREGREQYF
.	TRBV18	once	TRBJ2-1	TGTGCCAGCTCACCGGCCATGGGGTATGAGCAGTTCTTC	CASSPAMGYEQFF
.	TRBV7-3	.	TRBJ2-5	TGTGCCAGCAGCGTTGGGGGTAGTCAAGAGACCCAGTACTTC	CASSVGGSQETQYF
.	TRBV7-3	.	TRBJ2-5	TGTGCCAGCAGCTTACACGCGGACAGAGAGACCCAGTACTTC	CASSLHADRETQYF
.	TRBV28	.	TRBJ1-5	TGTGCCAGCAGTTTAGGGTTGAGCAATCAGCCCCAGCATTTT	CASSLGLSNQPQHF
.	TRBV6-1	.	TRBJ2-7	TGTGCCAGCAGCCTCGACAGGTTCGCCTACGAGCAGTACTTC	CASSLDRFAYEQYF
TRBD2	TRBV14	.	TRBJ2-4	TGTGCCAGCAGCAACGGGAGGGTACGCAACATTCAGTACTTC	CASSNGRVRNIQYF
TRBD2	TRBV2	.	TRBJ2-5	TGTGCCAGCAGTGAACGGGCTAGCGGCGGGGAGACCCAGTACTTC	CASSERASGGETQYF
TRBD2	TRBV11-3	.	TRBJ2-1	TGTGCCAGCAGCTTAGTTGGGCTAGCGGGCCATAATGAGCAGTTCTTC	CASSLVGLAGHNEQFF
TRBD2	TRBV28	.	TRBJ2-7	TGTGCCAGCAGTTTGATGGGAGGGAGCTCCTACGAGCAGTACTTC	CASSLMGGSSYEQYF
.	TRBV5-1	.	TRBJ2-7	TGCGCCAGCAGCTTGGCTCTACGGGGCTACGAGCAGTACTTC	CASSLALRGYEQYF
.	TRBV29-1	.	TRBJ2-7	TGCAGCGTTGAAGAAGGTTACGAGCAGTACTTC	CSVEEGYEQYF
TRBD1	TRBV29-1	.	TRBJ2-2	TGCAGCGTCAAACGGGACAGGGGAACCGGGGAGCTGTTTTTT	CSVKRDRGTGELFF
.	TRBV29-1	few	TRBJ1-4	TGCAGCGCGACCGGGACCGCTCCAACTAATGAAAAACTGTTTTTT	CSATGTAPTNEKLFF
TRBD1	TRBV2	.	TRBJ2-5	TGTGCCAGCAAAGAACAGGGGTCTTCGGAGACCCAGTACTTC	CASKEQGSSETQYF
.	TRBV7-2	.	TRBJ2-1	TGTGCCAGCAGCTTACAGAAGTATGAGCAGTTCTTC	CASSLQKYEQFF
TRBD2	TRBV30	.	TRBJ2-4	TGTGCCTGGAGGGCGGGGGGAGCCAAAAACATTCAGTACTTC	CAWRAGGAKNIQYF
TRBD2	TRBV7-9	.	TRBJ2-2	TGTGCCAGCAGCTCGGGACTAGCGGGAACCGGGGAGCTGTTTTTT	CASSSGLAGTGELFF
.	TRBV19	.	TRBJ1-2	TGTGCCAGTAGCCCGAACCAGGGCTATGGCTACACCTTC	CASSPNQGYGYTF
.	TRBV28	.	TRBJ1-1	TGTGCCAGCAGTTTCGACATAGGGGACACTGAAGCTTTCTTT	CASSFDIGDTEAFF
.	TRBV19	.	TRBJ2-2	TGTGCCAGTAGCCTCTTCTCAGGGGCCTACACCGGGGAGCTGTTTTTT	CASSLFSGAYTGELFF
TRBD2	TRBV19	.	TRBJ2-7	TGTGCCAGTAGTATAGAATCGACTAGCGGGAGCCGGGACGAGCAGTACTTC	CASSIESTSGSRDEQYF
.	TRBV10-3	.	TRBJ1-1	TGTGCCATCAGTGAAGGGGGGGCCGGGAACACTGAAGCTTTCTTT	CAISEGGAGNTEAFF
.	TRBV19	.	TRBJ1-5	TGTGCCAGTAGTATTTGGGGCCAAGTCAATCAGCCCCAGCATTTT	CASSIWGQVNQPQHF
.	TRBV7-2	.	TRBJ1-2	TGTGCCAGCAGCTTAGCAGGGATAGGGGGTGGCTACACCTTC	CASSLAGIGGGYTF
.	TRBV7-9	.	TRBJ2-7	TGTGCCAGCAGCTTCACAGCCTACGAGCAGTACTTC	CASSFTAYEQYF
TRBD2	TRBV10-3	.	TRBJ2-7	TGTGCCATCAGAGAGAGCGGGGGCAGCTCCTACGAGCAGTACTTC	CAIRESGGSSYEQYF
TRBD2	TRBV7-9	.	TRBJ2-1	TGTGCCAGCAGCCCCCCCGCCGGGCTAGCGGGAGGGATTTACAATGAGCAGTTCTTC	CASSPPAGLAGGIYNEQFF
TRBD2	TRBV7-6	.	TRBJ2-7	TGTGCCAGCAGCCCGCGGACTAGAGACGAGCAGTACTTC	CASSPRTRDEQYF
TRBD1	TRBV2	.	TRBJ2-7	TGTGCCACCGCGGACAGGGGGCCTTCCTACGAGCAGTACTTC	CATADRGPSYEQYF
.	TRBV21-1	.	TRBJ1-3	TGTGCCAGCAGCAAACCCGGACAGGGTATAGGAAACACCATATATTTT	CASSKPGQGIGNTIYF
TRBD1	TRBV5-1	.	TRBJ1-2	TGCGCCAGCAGCTATGGACAGGGTTCCTCCTTAGATCGCTATGGCTACACCTTC	CASSYGQGSSLDRYGYTF
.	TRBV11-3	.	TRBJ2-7	TGTGCCAGCAACCTCCGGGACTCCGCCTACGAGCAGTACTTC	CASNLRDSAYEQYF
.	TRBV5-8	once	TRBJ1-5	TGTGCCAGCAGCTTGGTGGCAGATCAGCCCCAGCATTTT	CASSLVADQPQHF
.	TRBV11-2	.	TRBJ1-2	TGTGCCAGCAGCCCGTCGACAGGCTGGGTCTATGGCTACACCTTC	CASSPSTGWVYGYTF
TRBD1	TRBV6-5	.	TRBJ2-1	TGTGCCAGCAGCGCTTCCGGGACAGGGGTCAATGAGCAGTTCTTC	CASSASGTGVNEQFF
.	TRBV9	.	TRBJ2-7	TGTGCCAGCAGCCCCCATGGAGCGGCTCTTCCCTACGAGCAGTACTTC	CASSPHGAALPYEQYF
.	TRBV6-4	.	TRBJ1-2	TGTGCCAGCACTGGACAGAGTCCGTACACCTTC	CASTGQSPYTF
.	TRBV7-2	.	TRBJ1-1	TGTGCCAGCAGCCGGCGGGATCAGAACACTGAAGCTTTCTTT	CASSRRDQNTEAFF
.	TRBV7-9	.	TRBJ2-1	TGTGCCAGCTCACACCCCCCTCCTTTGAGCGAGCAGTTCTTC	CASSHPPPLSEQFF